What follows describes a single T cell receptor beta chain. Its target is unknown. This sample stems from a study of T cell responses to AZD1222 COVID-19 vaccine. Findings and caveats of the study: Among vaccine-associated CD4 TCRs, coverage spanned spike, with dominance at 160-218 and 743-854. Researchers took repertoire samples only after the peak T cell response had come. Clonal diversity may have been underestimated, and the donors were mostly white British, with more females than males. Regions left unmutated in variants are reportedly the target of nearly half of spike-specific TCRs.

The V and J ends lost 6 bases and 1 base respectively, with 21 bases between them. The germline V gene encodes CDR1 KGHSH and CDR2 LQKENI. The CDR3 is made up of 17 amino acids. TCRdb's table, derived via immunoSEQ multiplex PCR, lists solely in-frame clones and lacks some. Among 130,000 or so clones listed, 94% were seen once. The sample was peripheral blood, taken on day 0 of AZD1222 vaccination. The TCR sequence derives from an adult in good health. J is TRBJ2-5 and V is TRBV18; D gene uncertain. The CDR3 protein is CASSLSAPTWRQETQYF. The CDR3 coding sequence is TGTGCCAGCTCCCTATCTGCGCCGACCTGGCGCCAAGAGACCCAGTACTTC.